The clone carrying this TCR beta chain appeared many times. The target antigen is unknown. This entry comes from a study of identical twins. General study findings and limits: For cord blood, abundant beta clonotypes had fewer insertions, unlike memory repertoires, which showed none.

CDR1 LNHNV and CDR2 YYDKDF come from the germline V gene (reference sequence). Trimming removed 1 base from V and 1 base from J, with 7 bases in between. The CDR3 loop spans 14 amino acids. TCRdb redid the calling of the 5' RACE reads with MiXCR, one entry per CDR3 protein. The profile shows approximately 220,000 distinct CDR3 sequences, approximately 8% of them singletons. Another study also made use of these data, one on yellow fever vaccine responses in identical twins. That publication notes: Reportedly, twins' vaccine T cell responses looked partly convergent and partly personalized.

J is TRBJ2-5 and V is TRBV15; D may be TRBD1 or TRBD2 (5 bases each). The receptor was derived from a woman aged 18-29 years in good health. The sequencing input was CD8+ T cells sorted from blood. DNA for the CDR3: TGTGCCACCAGCAGAGGGGGGATCCAAGAGACCCAGTACTTC. Translating gives CATSRGGIQETQYF.